The clone carrying this T cell receptor beta chain was counted only a few times. Its cognate antigen is unknown. Cultured CD4+ T-cell DNA underwent Oncomine TCR Beta short-read sequencing. MiXCR, applied by TCRdb to the PCR reads, yields one record per CDR3 protein. The table lists more than 12,000 distinct CDR3 sequences, 65% to 80% of them singletons, with around 15% in the top ten. Per germline, CDR1 MNHNS and CDR2 SASEGT. The V gene lost 2 bases and the J gene lost 4 bases, with 9 bases spanning the gap. The CDR3 covers 15 residues. Treatment defined: roughly nine-day PBMC culture with coronavirus spike peptide pools or control peptides (ViraFEST assay). The sample comes from a study of vaccination and CD4 T cells after COVID-19. Study context: Convalescent donors: six male, four female; seven Caucasian, two Asian, one multiracial, two Hispanic.

The V gene is TRBV6-1, the J gene TRBJ2-6; possible D gene TRBD1, 5 bases. Sequencing was carried out using CD4+ T cells from blood, cultured in vitro. This receptor was obtained from a human donor who had recovered from COVID-19. The CDR3 sequence is CASSEPGYGANVLTF. The CDR3 coding sequence is TGTGCCAGCAGTGAACCAGGGTACGGGGCCAACGTCCTGACTTTC.